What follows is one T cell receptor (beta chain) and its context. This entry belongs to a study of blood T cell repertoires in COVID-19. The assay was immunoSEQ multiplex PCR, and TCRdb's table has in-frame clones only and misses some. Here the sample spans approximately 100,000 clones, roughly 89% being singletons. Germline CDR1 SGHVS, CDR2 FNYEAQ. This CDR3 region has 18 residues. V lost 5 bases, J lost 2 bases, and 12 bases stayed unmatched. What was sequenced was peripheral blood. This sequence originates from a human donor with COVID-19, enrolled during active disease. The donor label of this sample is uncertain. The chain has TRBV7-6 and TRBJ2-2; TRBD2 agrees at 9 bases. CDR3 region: CASSQNSLAGTNTGELFF. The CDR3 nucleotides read TGTGCCAGCAGCCAAAATTCTCTAGCGGGAACAAACACCGGGGAGCTGTTTTTT.